This TCR beta chain was profiled in a study of T cells in Graves' hyperthyroidism and ophthalmopathy. This clonotype appeared many times. The investigators amplified TCR beta CDR3 regions from RNA transcripts. An initial round of RT-PCR targeting the TCR CDR3 relied on the HTBI primer set. TCRdb re-called the multiplex PCR reads with MiXCR, one entry per CDR3 protein. The sample carries roughly 560,000 distinct CDR3 sequences, approximately 15% recorded once. V lost 2 bases and J lost 0, with 11 bases in between. Germline V lookup: CDR1 MNHEY, CDR2 SMNVEV (reference sequence). The CDR3 is made up of 16 amino acids.

Sequences were obtained from blood. The chain joins TRBV27 to TRBJ1-5; a weak D match, TRBD1 (5 bases). The receptor's source is a woman in her 40s with Graves' ophthalmopathy. The CDR3 DNA follows: TGTGCCAGCAGTTTAAGACGGGGGGATAGCAATCAGCCCCAGCATTTT. The encoded protein is CASSLRRGDSNQPQHF.